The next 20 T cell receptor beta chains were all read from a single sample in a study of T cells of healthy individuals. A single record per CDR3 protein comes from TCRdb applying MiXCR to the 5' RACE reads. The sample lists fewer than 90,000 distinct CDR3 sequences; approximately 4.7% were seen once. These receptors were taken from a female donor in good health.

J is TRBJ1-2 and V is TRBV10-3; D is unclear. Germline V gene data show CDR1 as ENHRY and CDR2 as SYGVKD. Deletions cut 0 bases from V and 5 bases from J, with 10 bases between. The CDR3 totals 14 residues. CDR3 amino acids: CAISESTQTYGYTF. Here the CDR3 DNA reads TGTGCCATCAGTGAGTCGACACAGACTTATGGCTACACCTTC.

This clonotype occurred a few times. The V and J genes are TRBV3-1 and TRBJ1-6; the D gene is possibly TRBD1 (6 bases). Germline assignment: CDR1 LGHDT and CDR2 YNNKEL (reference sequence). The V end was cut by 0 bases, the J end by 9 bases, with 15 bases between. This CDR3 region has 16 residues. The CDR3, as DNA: TGTGCCAGCAGCCAAGATTGGCGTATCAGGGGTTCACCCCTCCACTTT. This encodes CASSQDWRIRGSPLHF.

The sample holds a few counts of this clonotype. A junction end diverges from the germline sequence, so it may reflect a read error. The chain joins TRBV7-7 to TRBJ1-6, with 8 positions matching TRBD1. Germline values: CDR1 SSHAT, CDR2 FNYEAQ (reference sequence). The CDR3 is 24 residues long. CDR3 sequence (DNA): TGTGCTAGCAGCTTAAGATCCCCCTTCAGGGGGCTAGAATCCCGTAGCTCCTATAATTCACCCCTCCACTTT. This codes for CASSLRSPFRGLESRSSYNSPLHF.

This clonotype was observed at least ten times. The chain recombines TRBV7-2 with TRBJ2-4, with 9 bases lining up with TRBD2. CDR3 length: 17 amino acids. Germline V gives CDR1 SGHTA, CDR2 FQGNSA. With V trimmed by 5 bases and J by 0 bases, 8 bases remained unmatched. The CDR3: CASSTGTSIGAKNIQYF. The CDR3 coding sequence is TGTGCCAGCAGCACCGGGACTAGCATAGGAGCCAAAAACATTCAGTACTTC.

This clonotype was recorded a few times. The CDR3 spells CASSYDRRDNSPLHF. The CDR3 DNA follows: TGTGCCAGCAGCTATGACAGGCGGGATAATTCACCCCTCCACTTT. This chain joins TRBV7-9 and TRBJ1-6; D may be TRBD1 (6 bases). Trimming shortened V by 4 bases and J by 5 bases, and 12 bases separated the two germline ends. The CDR3 is 15 amino acids. CDR1 is SEHNR, CDR2 FQNEAQ, per germline (reference sequence).

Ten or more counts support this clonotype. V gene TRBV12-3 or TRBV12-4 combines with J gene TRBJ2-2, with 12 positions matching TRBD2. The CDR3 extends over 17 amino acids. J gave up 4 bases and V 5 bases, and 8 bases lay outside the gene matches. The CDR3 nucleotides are TGTGCCAGCAGTCCCGGAGGACTAGCGGGACGCACCGGGGAGCTGTTTTTT. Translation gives CASSPGGLAGRTGELFF.

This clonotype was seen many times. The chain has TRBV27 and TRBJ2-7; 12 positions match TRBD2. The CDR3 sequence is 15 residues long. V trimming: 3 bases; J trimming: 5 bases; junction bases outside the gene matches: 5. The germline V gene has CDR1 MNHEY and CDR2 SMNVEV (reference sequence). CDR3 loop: CASSLSGLAGDEQYF. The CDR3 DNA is TGTGCCAGCAGTTTGTCGGGACTAGCGGGCGACGAGCAGTACTTC.

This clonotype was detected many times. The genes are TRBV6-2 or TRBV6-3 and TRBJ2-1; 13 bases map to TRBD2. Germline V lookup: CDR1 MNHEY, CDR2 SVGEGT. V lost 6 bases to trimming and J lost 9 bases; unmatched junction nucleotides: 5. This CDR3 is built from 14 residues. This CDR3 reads CASSTSGRDGEQFF. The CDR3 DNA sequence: TGTGCCAGCAGCACTAGCGGGAGGGACGGTGAGCAGTTCTTC.

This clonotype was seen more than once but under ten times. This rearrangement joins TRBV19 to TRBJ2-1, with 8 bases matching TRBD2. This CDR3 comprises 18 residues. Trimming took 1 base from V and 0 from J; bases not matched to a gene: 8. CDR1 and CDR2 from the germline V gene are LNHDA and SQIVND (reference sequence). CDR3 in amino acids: CASSIVGGRTSSYNEQFF. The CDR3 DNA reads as TGTGCCAGTAGTATAGTGGGCGGGAGGACTTCCTCCTACAATGAGCAGTTCTTC.

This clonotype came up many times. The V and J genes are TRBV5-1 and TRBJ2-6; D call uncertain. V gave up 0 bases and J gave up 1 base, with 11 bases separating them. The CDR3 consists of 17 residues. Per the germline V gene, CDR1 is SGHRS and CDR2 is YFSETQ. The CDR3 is CASSLVAGISGANVLTF. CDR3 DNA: TGCGCCAGCAGCTTGGTTGCCGGTATTTCTGGGGCCAACGTCCTGACTTTC. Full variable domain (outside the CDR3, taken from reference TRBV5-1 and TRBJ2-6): KAGVTQTPRYLIKTRGQQVTLSCSPISGHRSVSWYQQTPGQGLQFLFEYFSETQRNKGNFPGRFSGRQFSNSRSEMNVSTLELGDSALYLCASSLVAGISGANVLTFGAGSRLTVL.

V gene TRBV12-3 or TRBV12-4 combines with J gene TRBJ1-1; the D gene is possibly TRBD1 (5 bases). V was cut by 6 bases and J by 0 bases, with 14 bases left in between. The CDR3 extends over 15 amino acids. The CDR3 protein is CASRLDGGLNTEAFF. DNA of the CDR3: TGTGCCAGCAGACTGGATGGGGGTCTGAACACTGAAGCTTTCTTT.

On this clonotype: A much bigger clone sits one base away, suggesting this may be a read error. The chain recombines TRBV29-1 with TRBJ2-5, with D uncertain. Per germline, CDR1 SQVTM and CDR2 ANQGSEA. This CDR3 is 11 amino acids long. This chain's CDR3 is CGVAVVETQYF. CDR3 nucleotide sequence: TGCGGAGTCGCAGTTGTAGAGACCCAGTACTTC. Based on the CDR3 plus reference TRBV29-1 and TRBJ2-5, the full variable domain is SAVISQKPSRDICQRGTSLTIQCQVDSQVTMMFWYRQQPGQSLTLIATANQGSEATYESGFVIDKFPISRPNLTFSTLTVSNMSPEDSSIYLCGVAVVETQYFGPGTRLLVL.

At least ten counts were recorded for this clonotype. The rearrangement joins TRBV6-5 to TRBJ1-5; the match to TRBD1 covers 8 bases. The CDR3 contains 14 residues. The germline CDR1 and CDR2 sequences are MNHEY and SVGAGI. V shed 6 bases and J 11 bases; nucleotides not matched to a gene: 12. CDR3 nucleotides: TGTGCCAGCAGATCGGGACAGGTCGCCCAAGCCCAGCATTTT. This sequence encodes CASRSGQVAQAQHF.

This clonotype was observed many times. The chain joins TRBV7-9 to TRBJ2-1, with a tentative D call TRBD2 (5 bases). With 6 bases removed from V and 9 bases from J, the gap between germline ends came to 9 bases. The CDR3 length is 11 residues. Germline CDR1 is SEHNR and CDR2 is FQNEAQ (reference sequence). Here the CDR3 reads CASRLSGEQFF. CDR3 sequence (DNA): TGTGCCAGCAGATTAAGCGGTGAGCAGTTCTTC.

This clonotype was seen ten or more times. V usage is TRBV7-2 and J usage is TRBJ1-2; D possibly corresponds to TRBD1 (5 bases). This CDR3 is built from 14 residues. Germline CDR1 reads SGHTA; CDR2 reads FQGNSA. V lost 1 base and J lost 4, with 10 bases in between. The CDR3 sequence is CASSLGLGAYGYTF. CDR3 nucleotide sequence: TGTGCCAGCAGCTTAGGACTAGGGGCCTATGGCTACACCTTC.

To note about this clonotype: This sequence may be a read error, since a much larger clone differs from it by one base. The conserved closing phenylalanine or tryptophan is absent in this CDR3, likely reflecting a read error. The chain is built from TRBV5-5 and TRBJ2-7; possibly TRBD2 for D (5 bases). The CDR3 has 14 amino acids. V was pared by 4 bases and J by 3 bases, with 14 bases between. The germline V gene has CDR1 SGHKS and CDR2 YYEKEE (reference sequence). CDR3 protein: CASSLMDGDYEQYI. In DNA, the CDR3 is TGTGCCAGCAGCCTAATGGACGGGGACTACGAGCAGTACATC.

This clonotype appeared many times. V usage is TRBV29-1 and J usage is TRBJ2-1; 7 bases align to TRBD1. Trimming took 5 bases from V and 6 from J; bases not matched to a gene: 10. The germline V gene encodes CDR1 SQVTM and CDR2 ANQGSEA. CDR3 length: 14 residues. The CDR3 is CSVLSGGLGNEQFF. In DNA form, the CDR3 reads TGCAGCGTTTTGTCAGGGGGTCTGGGCAATGAGCAGTTCTTC.

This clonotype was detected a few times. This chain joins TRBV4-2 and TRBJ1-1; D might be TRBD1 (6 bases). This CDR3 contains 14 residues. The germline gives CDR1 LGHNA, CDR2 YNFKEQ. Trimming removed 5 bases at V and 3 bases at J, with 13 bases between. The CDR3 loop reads CASSGDIGYTEAFF. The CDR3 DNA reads TGTGCCAGCAGCGGGGACATAGGATACACTGAAGCTTTCTTT.

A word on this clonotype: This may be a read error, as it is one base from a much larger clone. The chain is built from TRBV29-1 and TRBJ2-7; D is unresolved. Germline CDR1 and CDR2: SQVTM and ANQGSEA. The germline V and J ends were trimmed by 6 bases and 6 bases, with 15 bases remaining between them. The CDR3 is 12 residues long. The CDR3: CSVKTRGSEQYF. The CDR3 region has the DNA TGCAGCGTGAAGACTCGAGGCTCCGAGCAGTACTTC.

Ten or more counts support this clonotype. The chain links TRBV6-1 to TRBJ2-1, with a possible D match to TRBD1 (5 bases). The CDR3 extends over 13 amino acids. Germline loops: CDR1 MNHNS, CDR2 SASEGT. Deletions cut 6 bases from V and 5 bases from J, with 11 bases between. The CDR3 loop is CASRSGANNEQFF. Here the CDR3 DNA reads TGTGCCAGCAGAAGTGGGGCAAACAATGAGCAGTTCTTC.